The next 24 T cell receptor beta chains were all read from a single sample in a study of T-cell reconstitution after alpha-beta-depleted transplantation in children. The library targeted TCRbeta and was prepared with unique molecular identifiers. TCRdb called the PCR reads again in MiXCR, with one record for every CDR3 protein. Here the sample spans over 150,000 distinct CDR3 sequences, less than 8% being singletons. The sample in question was PBMCs from the stem cell graft donor, obtained from the stem cell graft. The source is a human donor who donated a stem cell graft to a child with Wiskott-Aldrich syndrome.

This clonotype was seen many times. The chain combines TRBV6-2 or TRBV6-3 with TRBJ2-7; 10 positions match TRBD2. Germline V gene sequence: CDR1 MNHEY, CDR2 SVGEGT. Germline trimming cut 4 bases from V and 3 bases from J; bases unmatched to any gene: 9. This CDR3 comprises 16 residues. The CDR3 protein is CASSSYPGLANYEQYF. CDR3 in DNA: TGTGCCAGCAGTTCCTATCCGGGACTAGCGAACTACGAGCAGTACTTC.

This clonotype was seen ten or more times. The chain employs TRBV5-1 and TRBJ2-7; D remains ambiguous. The V end lost 0 bases, the J end lost 5 bases, and 3 bases lay between the germline ends. The CDR3 sequence is 11 residues long. Germline V gives CDR1 SGHRS, CDR2 YFSETQ. The CDR3 nucleotides read TGCGCCAGCAGCTTGGCTAACGAGCAGTACTTC. Translating it yields CASSLANEQYF.

This clonotype has a count of ten or more. The V gene is TRBV29-1, the J gene TRBJ1-1; D is undetermined. This CDR3 contains 12 residues. The germline V gene has CDR1 SQVTM and CDR2 ANQGSEA. V lost 0 bases, J lost 4 bases, and 6 bases lay in between. The CDR3 sequence is CSVEEGVTEAFF. As DNA, the CDR3 is TGCAGCGTTGAAGAGGGTGTCACTGAAGCTTTCTTT. Together with reference TRBV29-1 and TRBJ1-1, the CDR3 gives the full variable domain: SAVISQKPSRDICQRGTSLTIQCQVDSQVTMMFWYRQQPGQSLTLIATANQGSEATYESGFVIDKFPISRPNLTFSTLTVSNMSPEDSSIYLCSVEEGVTEAFFGQGTRLTVV.

This clonotype was found many times. The chain uses TRBV7-2 and TRBJ2-1, with TRBD2 matching over 12 bases. This CDR3 has 16 amino acids. V lost 2 bases, J lost 7 bases, and 6 bases stayed unmatched. Germline V gene sequence: CDR1 SGHTA, CDR2 FQGNSA. CDR3 sequence reads: CASSLLSTSGGNEQFF. For the CDR3, the DNA is TGTGCCAGCAGCTTACTTTCGACTAGCGGGGGTAATGAGCAGTTCTTC.

The sample holds many counts of this clonotype. This chain connects TRBV29-1 to TRBJ2-1; 7 positions match TRBD1. From germline, CDR1 is SQVTM and CDR2 ANQGSEA. The CDR3 is 18 residues long. The J segment lost 3 bases and the V segment lost 1 base, leaving 15 bases of the junction unmatched. CDR3 DNA: TGCAGCGTTGAAGGCCTCGGGACAGTAAATCACATCTACAATGAGCAGTTCTTC. Its protein is CSVEGLGTVNHIYNEQFF.

This clonotype was detected ten times or more. The V call is TRBV29-1, the J call TRBJ2-3; 11 bases agree with TRBD2. CDR1 and CDR2 (germline): SQVTM, ANQGSEA. The CDR3 sequence is 16 residues long. Losses at the gene ends were 8 bases for V and 3 bases for J; bases not matched to a gene: 13. CDR3 residues: CSSLQPTSGRTDTQYF. For the CDR3, the DNA is TGCAGCTCACTCCAACCTACTAGCGGGAGAACAGATACGCAGTATTTT.

This clonotype was picked up many times. The chain carries TRBV9 and TRBJ2-7, with TRBD2 matching 10 bases. Germline CDR1 reads SGDLS; CDR2 reads YYNGEE. The CDR3 has 15 amino acids. With V trimmed by 0 bases and J by 4 bases, 4 bases remained unmatched. The CDR3 DNA reads TGTGCCAGCAGCGTAGAAGCGGGAGGGCCGTACGAGCAGTACTTC. Protein sequence: CASSVEAGGPYEQYF.

This clonotype came up many times. The CDR3 DNA reads as TGCGCCAGCAGCTTGGCCAAAGGGGTGGAGACCCAGTACTTC. This sequence encodes CASSLAKGVETQYF. This chain connects TRBV5-1 to TRBJ2-5; D perhaps matches TRBD1 (5 bases). The V gene's germline CDR1 is SGHRS and CDR2 YFSETQ. The CDR3 spans 14 residues. Trimming removed 0 bases at V and 5 bases at J, with 11 bases between.

Ten or more counts support this clonotype. The chain employs TRBV20-1 and TRBJ1-2; 7 nucleotides line up with TRBD1. This CDR3 is 15 amino acids long. The germline V gene has CDR1 DFQATT and CDR2 SNEGSKA (reference sequence). After removal of 2 bases from V and 3 bases from J, the junction contained 9 bases not matched to a gene. The CDR3 DNA sequence: TGCAGTGCTAGACAGGGGGGGATAGGAGACTATGGCTACACCTTC. It is translated as CSARQGGIGDYGYTF.

Ten or more counts support this clonotype. This chain links TRBV7-2 with TRBJ1-4; D is unclear. The germline gives CDR1 SGHTA, CDR2 FQGNSA. CDR3 length: 11 residues. Trimming removed 5 bases at V and 8 bases at J, with 6 bases between. This CDR3 is CASSGREKLFF. As DNA, the CDR3 is TGTGCCAGCAGCGGAAGAGAAAAACTGTTTTTT.

This clonotype was counted at least ten times. The gene calls are TRBV7-2 and TRBJ2-4; D is possibly TRBD1 (5 bases). Germline values: CDR1 SGHTA, CDR2 FQGNSA. The CDR3 covers 14 residues. Trimming stripped 1 base from V and 8 bases from J, with 12 bases between. The CDR3 protein is CASSLDLRVDIQYF. As DNA, the CDR3 is TGTGCCAGCAGCTTAGATCTCAGGGTGGACATTCAGTACTTC.

V is TRBV28 and J is TRBJ2-1; 12 bases line up with TRBD2. The CDR3 consists of 16 residues. Germline assignment: CDR1 MDHEN and CDR2 SYDVKM. The junction had 5 bases not matched to a gene; V was cut back by 4 bases and J by 4 bases. The CDR3 region is CASSSTSGGYYNEQFF. The CDR3 DNA reads as TGTGCCAGCAGTTCGACTAGCGGGGGTTATTACAATGAGCAGTTCTTC.

This clonotype was recorded many times. The V call is TRBV12-3 or TRBV12-4, the J call TRBJ1-5; D not certain. V lost 0 bases and J 1 base, leaving 7 bases between the germline ends. The CDR3 spans 15 residues. The CDR3 sequence: CASSLAGGSNQPQHF. The DNA for the CDR3 is TGTGCCAGCAGTTTAGCAGGAGGGAGCAATCAGCCCCAGCATTTT.

The chain carries TRBV3-1 and TRBJ2-2; possibly TRBD2 for D (5 bases). Trimming shortened V by 4 bases and J by 0 bases, and 15 bases separated the two germline ends. From germline, CDR1 is LGHDT and CDR2 YNNKEL (reference sequence). This CDR3 is 17 amino acids long. The CDR3 region is CASSPEGSSSNTGELFF. CDR3 DNA: TGTGCCAGCAGCCCAGAGGGTAGCAGCTCGAACACCGGGGAGCTGTTTTTT.

The table lists this clonotype with a few counts. In DNA form, the CDR3 reads TGTGCCAGCAGTTTTTTGCAATGGGAGACCCAGTACTTC. As protein: CASSFLQWETQYF. V gene TRBV12-3 or TRBV12-4 combines with J gene TRBJ2-5; D unclear. The CDR3 spans 13 residues. V was cut by 3 bases and J by 5 bases, with 10 bases left in between.

This clonotype was seen at least ten times. V and J are TRBV10-3 and TRBJ2-1, with 8 positions matching TRBD2. There are 15 residues in the CDR3. CDR1 and CDR2 (germline): ENHRY, SYGVKD. Trimming at V came to 0 bases and at J to 5 bases, leaving 3 bases not matched to a gene. The CDR3 here is CAISESGTRNNEQFF. CDR3 DNA: TGTGCCATCAGTGAGTCCGGGACTAGAAACAATGAGCAGTTCTTC.

This clonotype was seen ten or more times. The chain uses TRBV21-1 and TRBJ1-5; the table's D call, TRBD1, was not checked against the DNA. TRBV21-1 has pseudogene status. There are 18 residues in the CDR3. This CDR3 reads CASSRDLKWTGSNQPQHF. The CDR3 nucleotides read TGTGCCAGCAGCAGAGACCTAAAGTGGACAGGTAGCAATCAGCCCCAGCATTTT.

This clonotype has ten or more counts. This chain links TRBV5-1 with TRBJ2-2; maybe TRBD1 (6 bases). The CDR3 sequence is 15 residues long. The germline V gene has CDR1 SGHRS and CDR2 YFSETQ. Trimming shortened V by 0 bases and J by 7 bases, and 13 bases separated the two germline ends. The CDR3 here is CASSLAAGDFGELFF. The CDR3, as DNA: TGCGCCAGCAGCTTGGCCGCAGGGGATTTCGGGGAGCTGTTTTTT. The complete variable domain, with remaining parts taken from reference TRBV5-1 and TRBJ2-2, reads KAGVTQTPRYLIKTRGQQVTLSCSPISGHRSVSWYQQTPGQGLQFLFEYFSETQRNKGNFPGRFSGRQFSNSRSEMNVSTLELGDSALYLCASSLAAGDFGELFFGEGSRLTVL.

This chain connects TRBV24-1 to TRBJ2-7; TRBD2 is a possible D gene (5 bases). This CDR3 spans 14 amino acids. From germline, CDR1 is KGHDR and CDR2 SFDVKD. V lost 5 bases to trimming and J lost 7 bases, with 17 bases between them. The CDR3, as DNA: TGTGCCACCAGTGCCCAAGAGGCCTCGGGGGAGCAGTACTTC. Translating gives CATSAQEASGEQYF.

This clonotype has at least ten counts. V is TRBV30 and J is TRBJ2-7, with a tentative D call TRBD1 (5 bases). Between the trimmed V and J ends, which lost 5 bases and 5 bases, there was a span of 13 bases. CDR1 and CDR2 (germline): GTSNPN, SVGIG (reference sequence). This CDR3 is 12 amino acids long. The CDR3 spells CAWGHMSHEQYF. In DNA form, the CDR3 reads TGTGCCTGGGGACACATGAGCCACGAGCAGTACTTC.

This clonotype has a count of ten or more. J is TRBJ2-5 and V is TRBV12-3 or TRBV12-4, with 11 bases lining up with TRBD1. The CDR3 is 14 residues long. V shed 5 bases, J shed 4 bases, and the junction held 3 bases outside the gene matches. The CDR3 sequence: CASSPGQGGETQYF. The DNA of the CDR3 is TGTGCCAGCAGTCCGGGACAGGGGGGAGAGACCCAGTACTTC.

This clonotype was observed at least ten times. This chain links TRBV20-1 with TRBJ2-1; D remains unclear. Germline V gives CDR1 DFQATT, CDR2 SNEGSKA (reference sequence). There are 13 residues in the CDR3. V lost 0 bases to trimming and J lost 6 bases, with 9 bases between them. The CDR3: CSARDSTLNEQFF. The CDR3 bases are TGCAGTGCTAGAGATTCGACTCTCAATGAGCAGTTCTTC.

This clonotype was observed a handful of times. V usage is TRBV18 and J usage is TRBJ1-1; 8 nucleotides align to TRBD1. The length of the CDR3 is 14 residues. From germline, CDR1 is KGHSH and CDR2 LQKENI. J was trimmed by 0 bases and V by 5 bases; bases with no gene match: 2. This CDR3 reads CASSVTGVNTEAFF. Written as DNA, the CDR3 is TGTGCCAGCTCAGTGACAGGGGTGAACACTGAAGCTTTCTTT.

The chain's CDR3 is CASSLATSGAYQETQYF. The CDR3 DNA reads as TGTGCCAGCAGCTTAGCTACTAGCGGGGCCTACCAAGAGACCCAGTACTTC. The chain couples TRBV5-6 to TRBJ2-5; 10 bases agree with TRBD2. The CDR3 is made up of 17 amino acids. V trimming: 2 bases; J trimming: 0 bases; junction bases outside the gene matches: 7. The germline V gene has CDR1 SGHDT and CDR2 YYEEEE. The variable domain in full, completed from reference TRBV5-6 and TRBJ2-5, reads DAGVTQSPTHLIKTRGQQVTLRCSPKSGHDTVSWYQQALGQGPQFIFQYYEEEERQRGNFPDRFSGHQFPNYSSELNVNALLLGDSALYLCASSLATSGAYQETQYFGPGTRLLVL.